The sequence of this TCR beta chain was determined in a study of T cell repertoires in cytomegalovirus infection. Study-level results: It was HLA-C-restricted CMV-specific TCR beta clonotypes that dominated the response ex vivo.

A single record per CDR3 protein comes from TCRdb applying MiXCR to the reads. The profile shows about 300,000 distinct CDR3 sequences, under 30% of them singletons. This clonotype showed up many times. Its antigen is not known. The CDR3 extends over 16 amino acids. V lost 7 bases to trimming and J lost 9 bases; unmatched junction nucleotides: 20. The V call is TRBV12-3 or TRBV12-4, the J call TRBJ2-7; 8 nucleotides align to TRBD1. Source material: PBMCs. The TCR was taken from a human donor in good health (CMV status not recorded). Some clones in this sample may be carry-over from other donors' samples. CDR3: CASTIRGKDREIGQYF. Here the CDR3 DNA reads TGTGCCAGCACAATAAGGGGCAAGGACAGGGAAATTGGGCAGTACTTC.